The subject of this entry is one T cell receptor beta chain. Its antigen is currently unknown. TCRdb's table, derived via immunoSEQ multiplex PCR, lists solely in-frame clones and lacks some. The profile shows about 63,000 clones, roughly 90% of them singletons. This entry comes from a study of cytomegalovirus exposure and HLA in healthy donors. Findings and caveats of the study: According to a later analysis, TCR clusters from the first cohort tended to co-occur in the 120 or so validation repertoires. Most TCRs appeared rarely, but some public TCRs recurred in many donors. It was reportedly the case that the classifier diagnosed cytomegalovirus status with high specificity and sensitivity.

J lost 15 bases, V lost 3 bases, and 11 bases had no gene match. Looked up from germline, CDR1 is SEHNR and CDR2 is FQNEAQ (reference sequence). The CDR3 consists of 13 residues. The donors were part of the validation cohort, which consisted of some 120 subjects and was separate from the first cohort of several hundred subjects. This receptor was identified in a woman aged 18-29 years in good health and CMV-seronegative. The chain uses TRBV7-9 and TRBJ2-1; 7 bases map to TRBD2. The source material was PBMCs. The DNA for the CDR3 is TGTGCCAGCAGCTTTTACAAGGAACAGCGGGGGTTCTTC. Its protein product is CASSFYKEQRGFF.